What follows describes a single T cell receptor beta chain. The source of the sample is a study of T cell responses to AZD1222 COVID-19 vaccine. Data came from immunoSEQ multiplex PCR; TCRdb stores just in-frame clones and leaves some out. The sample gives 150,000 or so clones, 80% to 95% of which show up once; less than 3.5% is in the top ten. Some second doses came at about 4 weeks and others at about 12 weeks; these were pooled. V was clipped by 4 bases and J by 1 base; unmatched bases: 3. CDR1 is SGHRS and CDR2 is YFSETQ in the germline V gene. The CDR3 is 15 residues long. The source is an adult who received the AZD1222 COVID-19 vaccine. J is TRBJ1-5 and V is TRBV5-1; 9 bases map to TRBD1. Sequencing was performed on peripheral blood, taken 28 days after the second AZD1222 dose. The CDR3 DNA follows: TGCGCCAGCAGCACGGGACAGGGAAGCAATCAGCCCCAGCATTTT. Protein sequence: CASSTGQGSNQPQHF.